The present T cell receptor beta chain was sequenced within a study of cytomegalovirus exposure and HLA in healthy donors. Study-wide background: HLA-typed donors were the source of 82 million or so unique TCRs, which an early data release held.

Researchers ran the PCR with 60 Vbeta and 13 Jbeta primers. Assay: immunoSEQ multiplex PCR; the TCRdb copy retains only in-frame clones and omits some. This table holds 150,000 to 200,000 clones. The CDR3 sequence is 14 residues long. V was pared by 4 bases and J by 3 bases, with 12 bases between. Germline values: CDR1 WSHSY, CDR2 SAAADI. Comment on this clone: No antigen is known for it.

Study-wide points: The majority of CMV-associated TCR beta chains were reported as apparently HLA-restricted in a later analysis. A later analysis reported that several of the most significant clusters appeared to be linked to common viral pathogens, among them Epstein-Barr virus. V- and J-gene trimming of TCR beta was linked (in a later analysis) to a missense DCLRE1C variant.

The sequence came from a man aged 25 to 40 in good health and CMV-seronegative. V is TRBV10-2 and J is TRBJ1-2, with a tentative D call TRBD1 (5 bases). Sequencing input: PBMCs. This chain's CDR3 is CASSVQGNYYGYTF. The CDR3 nucleotides read TGCGCCAGCAGTGTCCAGGGTAACTACTATGGCTACACCTTC.